This T cell receptor beta chain derives from a study of shared clonotypes between healthy human individuals (dated by TCRdb to about 2020). In the study overall: The cohort included a few men and two women between 18 and 49 years of age. For each donor, CD4 naive and CD4 memory were each given three plates, CD8 naive was given two plates, and CD8 memory was given one plate. Blood TCR repertoires of five healthy adults were deeply sequenced to estimate repertoire size and the extent of clonotype sharing between individuals. To increase sequencing depth and limit assay-specific biases, TCR repertoire library preparation and sequencing were carried out by different laboratories using diverse techniques. Between about 0.8 and 9 billion PBMCs per donor were obtained by leukapheresis.

As to this clone: Its specific antigen is unknown. Base qualities are missing; no much larger clone stands one base away.

Using the deep immunoSEQ assay, TCR CDR3 regions were amplified from genomic DNA by multiplex PCR. Genomic DNA extracted from each cell subset was distributed evenly over all wells of several immunoSEQ 96-well plates, and each plate served as one replicate. For sorted subsets, each replicate PCR was loaded with approximately 190 ng genomic DNA, equivalent to approximately 27,000 T cell genomes. Purified libraries were quantified with a Qubit 3.0 fluorometer, sized on a Bioanalyzer 2100, and re-quantified with the KAPA Library Quantification kit. Every immunoSEQ 96-well plate was sequenced on a dedicated single-read 150-cycle Illumina NextSeq 550 flow cell. The authors processed their data as follows. Because the immunoSEQ output held only junctional sequences and lacked quality scores, the filtering could not match the filtering applied to full-length reads. To assign V/J genes and CDR3, sequences were annotated using PyIR, a Python wrapper for IgBLAST v1.9, with IMGT germline references. Reads with weak V/J assignments (E-value above 1e-6), missing CDR3, stop codons, out-of-frame junctions, or ambiguous translated residues were removed. A V3J clonotype was defined by an identical inferred V gene, J gene, and CDR3 amino acid sequence. Percentage overlap between repertoires was calculated by dividing the number of shared unique clonotypes by the size of the smaller repertoire. Repertoire richness was assessed with RTK rarefaction, the Chao1 estimator, and Recon v2.1 estimates of unobserved clonotypes. Generation probabilities were computed with OLGA for all TCRbeta clonotypes obtained by the gDNA method from four donors. TCRdb mirrors the immuneACCESS table, restricted to in-frame sequences. Some clones are absent from its copies; in checked studies, under half trace to an unresolved V gene, and the reason for the others is unknown. V and J calls and clone size follow that table, whereas D and trimming were derived from the DNA. The sample includes 2 million to 2.5 million clones, with nearly 97% observed a single time. The leading ten clones occupy around 0.13% of the sample.

Findings and caveats that apply to the study as a whole: Larger estimated clonotype richness was generally found for naive subsets than for memory subsets. Sharing across a few donors was observed for approximately 5% of naive CD4, less than 4% of naive CD8, roughly 2.3% of memory CD4, and approximately 0.41% of memory CD8 clonotypes. Sampling was restricted to blood, and TCR repertoires in tissue are likely to differ from TCR repertoires in blood. Compared with non-shared clonotypes, the clonotypes found in all four sorted-subset donors had higher generation probabilities. Based on pairwise subsampling, the degree of clonotype sharing among donors was expected to be affected by sequencing depth. Because the study included only a small number of donors, the genetic and exposure-history diversity represented was limited. Incomplete sequencing was indicated by rarefaction of sorted-subset datasets, despite the large sequencing depth.

Healthy HIV-negative adults with no recently reported acute infections or vaccinations were included as donors. Every donor was a Caucasian adult living in Nashville, Tennessee, USA. CD4+ T cells were enriched by magnetic negative selection; naive cells were then positively selected on CD45RA, and the negative fraction formed the memory subset. Blood was obtained by leukapheresis, after which PBMCs were separated by Ficoll-Histopaque density gradient centrifugation and cryopreserved in liquid nitrogen vapor phase. Purity and quantity of every magnetically sorted T cell population were checked by analytical flow cytometry. Each sorted fraction had its genomic DNA isolated and then quantified by UV absorbance on a Nanodrop 2000c. Sequencing input: naive CD4+ T cells sorted from blood. Taken with the paper, the label for cell subset or site translates to: CD45RA+ positively selected. The clonotype comes from a man aged 18-30 years in good health.

In nucleotide form, the sequence is TGTGCCAGCAGCTTAGGTGCTTTGGGGAGCACTGAAGCTTTCTTT. It specifies CASSLGALGSTEAFF. The chain is made from TRBV7-2 and TRBJ1-1, with the D gene not clear enough to name. From cysteine to phenylalanine, the CDR3 is 15 amino acids long. Just CDR3 DNA is preserved here, 45 bases in frame from base 1. As encoded in the germline V gene, CDR1 is SGHTA while CDR2 is FQGNSA. V loses 1 base of germline sequence and J loses 4 bases, and the interval between the two ends is 13 bases.